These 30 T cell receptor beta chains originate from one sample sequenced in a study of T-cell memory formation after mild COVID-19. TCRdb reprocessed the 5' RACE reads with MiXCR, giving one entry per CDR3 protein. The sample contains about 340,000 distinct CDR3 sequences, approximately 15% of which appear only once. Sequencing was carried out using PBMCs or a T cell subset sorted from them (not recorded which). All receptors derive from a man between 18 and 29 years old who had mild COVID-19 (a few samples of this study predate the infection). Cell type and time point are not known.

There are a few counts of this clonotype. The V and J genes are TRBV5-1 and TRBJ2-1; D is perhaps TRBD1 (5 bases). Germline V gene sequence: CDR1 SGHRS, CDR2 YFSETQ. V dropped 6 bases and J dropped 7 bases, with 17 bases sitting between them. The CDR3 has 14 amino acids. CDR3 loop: CASKPRVFSNEQFF. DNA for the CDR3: TGCGCCAGCAAACCCAGGGTTTTCTCGAATGAGCAGTTCTTC.

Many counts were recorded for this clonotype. In DNA form, the CDR3 reads TGTGCCAGCAGTTATACTCGCCGTCCGGGATCACCCCTCCACTTT. Translated, it gives CASSYTRRPGSPLHF. The chain uses TRBV6-5 and TRBJ1-6, with unresolved D. Germline CDR1 reads MNHEY; CDR2 reads SVGAGI. V was shortened by 3 bases and J by 10 bases, with 16 bases between the two germline ends. The CDR3 has 15 amino acids.

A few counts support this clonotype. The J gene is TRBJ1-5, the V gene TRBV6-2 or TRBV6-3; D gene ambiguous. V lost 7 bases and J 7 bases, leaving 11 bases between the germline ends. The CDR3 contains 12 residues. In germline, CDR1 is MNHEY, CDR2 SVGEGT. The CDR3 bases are TGTGCCAGCAAATGGGAGGGACAGCCCCAGCATTTT. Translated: CASKWEGQPQHF.

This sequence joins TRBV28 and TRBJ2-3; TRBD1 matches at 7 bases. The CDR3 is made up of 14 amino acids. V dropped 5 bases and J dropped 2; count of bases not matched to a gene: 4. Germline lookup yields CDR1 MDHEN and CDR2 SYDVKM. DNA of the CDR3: TGTGCCAGCAGTGCCGGACAGGACACAGATACGCAGTATTTT. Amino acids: CASSAGQDTDTQYF. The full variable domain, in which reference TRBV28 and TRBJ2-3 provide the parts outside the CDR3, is DVKVTQSSRYLVKRTGEKVFLECVQDMDHENMFWYRQDPGLGLRLIYFSYDVKMKEKGDIPEGYSVSREKKERFSLILESASTNQTSMYLCASSAGQDTDTQYFGPGTRLTVL.

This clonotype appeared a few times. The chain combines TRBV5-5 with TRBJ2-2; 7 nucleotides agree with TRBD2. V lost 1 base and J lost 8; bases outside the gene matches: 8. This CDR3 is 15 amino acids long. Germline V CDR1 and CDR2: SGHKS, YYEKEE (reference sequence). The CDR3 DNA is TGTGCCAGCAGCTTGTCGCAGGGAGGGCTTGGGGAGCTGTTTTTT. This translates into CASSLSQGGLGELFF.

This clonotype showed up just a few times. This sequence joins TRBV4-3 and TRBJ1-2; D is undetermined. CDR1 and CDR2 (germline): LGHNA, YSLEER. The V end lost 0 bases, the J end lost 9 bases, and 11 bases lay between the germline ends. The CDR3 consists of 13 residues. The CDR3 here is CASSQEGWSRYTF. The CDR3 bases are TGCGCCAGCAGCCAAGAAGGTTGGAGCCGCTACACCTTC.

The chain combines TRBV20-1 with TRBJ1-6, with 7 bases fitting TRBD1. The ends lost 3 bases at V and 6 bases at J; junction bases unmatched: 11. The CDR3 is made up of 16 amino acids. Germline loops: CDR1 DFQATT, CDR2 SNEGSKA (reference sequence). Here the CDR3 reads CSASQRQGAPNSPLHF. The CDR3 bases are TGCAGTGCTAGCCAGCGACAGGGAGCGCCTAATTCACCCCTCCACTTT.

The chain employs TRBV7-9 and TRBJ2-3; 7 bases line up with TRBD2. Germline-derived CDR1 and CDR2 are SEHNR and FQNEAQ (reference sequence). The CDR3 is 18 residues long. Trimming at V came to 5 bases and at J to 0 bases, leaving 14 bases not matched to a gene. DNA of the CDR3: TGTGCCAGCAGCGTCGGGGGGAGGAGCGGTACTAGCACAGATACGCAGTATTTT. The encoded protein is CASSVGGRSGTSTDTQYF.

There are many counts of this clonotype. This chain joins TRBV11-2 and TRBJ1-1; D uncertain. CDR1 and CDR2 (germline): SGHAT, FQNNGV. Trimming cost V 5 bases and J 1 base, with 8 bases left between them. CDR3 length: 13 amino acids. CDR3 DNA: TGTGCCAGCAGCGTAACAGAGAACACTGAAGCTTTCTTT. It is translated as CASSVTENTEAFF.

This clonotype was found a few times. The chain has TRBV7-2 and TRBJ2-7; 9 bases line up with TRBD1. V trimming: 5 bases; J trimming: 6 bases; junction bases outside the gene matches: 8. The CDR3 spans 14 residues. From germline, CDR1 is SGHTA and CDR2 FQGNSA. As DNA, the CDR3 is TGTGCCAGCAGCCTCGGGACAGGGTGGACCGAGCAGTACTTC. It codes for CASSLGTGWTEQYF.

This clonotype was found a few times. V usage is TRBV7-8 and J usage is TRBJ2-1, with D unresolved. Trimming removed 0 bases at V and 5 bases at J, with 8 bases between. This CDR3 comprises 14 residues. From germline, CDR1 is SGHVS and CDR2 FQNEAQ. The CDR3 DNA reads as TGTGCCAGCAGCTTAGCAGTCTCACACAATGAGCAGTTCTTC. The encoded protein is CASSLAVSHNEQFF.

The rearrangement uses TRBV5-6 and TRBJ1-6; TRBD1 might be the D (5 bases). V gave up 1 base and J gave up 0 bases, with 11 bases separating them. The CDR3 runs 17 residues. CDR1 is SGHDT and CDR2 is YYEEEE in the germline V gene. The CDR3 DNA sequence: TGTGCCAGCAGCTTGTTCGAGGGGAGCTCCTATAATTCACCCCTCCACTTT. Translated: CASSLFEGSSYNSPLHF.

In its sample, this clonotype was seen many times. The CDR3 coding sequence is TGCGCCAGCAGCCCACCTACTGACGGGGCTTACAATGAGCAGTTCTTC. This translates into CASSPPTDGAYNEQFF. V usage is TRBV5-1 and J usage is TRBJ2-1; D could derive from TRBD1 or TRBD2 (5 bases each). The V gene lost 4 bases and the J gene lost 4 bases, with 18 bases spanning the gap. Germline CDR1 is SGHRS and CDR2 is YFSETQ. CDR3 size: 16 residues.

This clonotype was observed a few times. CDR3 residues: CASSYLSSGAFEQYV. DNA of the CDR3: TGTGCCAGCAGTTACCTATCTAGCGGGGCCTTCGAGCAGTACGTC. V usage is TRBV6-6 and J usage is TRBJ2-7; 9 bases line up with TRBD2. The J segment lost 6 bases and the V segment lost 2 bases, leaving 8 bases of the junction unmatched. Germline CDR1 MNHNY, CDR2 SVGAGI (reference sequence). CDR3 length equals 15 residues.

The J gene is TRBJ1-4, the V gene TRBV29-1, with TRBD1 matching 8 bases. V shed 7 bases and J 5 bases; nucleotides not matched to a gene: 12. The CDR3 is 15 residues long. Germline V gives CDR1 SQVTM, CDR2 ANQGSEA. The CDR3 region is CSARTGRNLNEKLFF. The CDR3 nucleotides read TGCAGCGCTAGGACAGGGAGAAACCTAAATGAAAAACTGTTTTTT.

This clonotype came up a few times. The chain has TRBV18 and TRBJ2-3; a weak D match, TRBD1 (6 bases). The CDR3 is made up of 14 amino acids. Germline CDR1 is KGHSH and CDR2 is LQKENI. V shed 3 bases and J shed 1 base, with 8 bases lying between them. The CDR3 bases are TGTGCCAGCTCACCCGCAGGGGGCACAGATACGCAGTATTTT. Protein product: CASSPAGGTDTQYF.

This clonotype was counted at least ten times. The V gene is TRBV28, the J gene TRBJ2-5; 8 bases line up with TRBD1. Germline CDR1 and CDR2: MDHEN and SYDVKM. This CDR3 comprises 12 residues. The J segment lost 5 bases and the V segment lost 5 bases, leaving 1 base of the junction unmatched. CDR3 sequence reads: CASSRTGETQYF. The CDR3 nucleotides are TGTGCCAGCAGTCGGACAGGGGAGACCCAGTACTTC.

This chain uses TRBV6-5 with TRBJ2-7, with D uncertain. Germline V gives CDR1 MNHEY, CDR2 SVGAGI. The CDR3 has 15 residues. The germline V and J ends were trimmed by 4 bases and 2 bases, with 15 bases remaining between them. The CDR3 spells CASSSSGRRPYEQYF. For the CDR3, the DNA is TGTGCCAGCAGTTCCTCCGGCCGTCGGCCCTACGAGCAGTACTTC.

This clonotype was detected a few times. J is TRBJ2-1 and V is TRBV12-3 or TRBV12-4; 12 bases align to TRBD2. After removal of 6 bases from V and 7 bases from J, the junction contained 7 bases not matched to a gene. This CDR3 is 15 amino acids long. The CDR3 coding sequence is TGTGCCAGCAGCCCCGGGACTAGCGGGTTAAATGAGCAGTTCTTC. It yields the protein CASSPGTSGLNEQFF.

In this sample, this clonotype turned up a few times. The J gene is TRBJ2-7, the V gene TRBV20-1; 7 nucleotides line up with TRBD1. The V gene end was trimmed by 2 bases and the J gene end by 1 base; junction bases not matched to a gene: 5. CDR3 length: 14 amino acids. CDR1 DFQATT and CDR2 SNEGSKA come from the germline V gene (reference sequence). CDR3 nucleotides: TGCAGTGCTAGAAACGACAGGGATTCCTACGAGCAGTACGTC. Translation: CSARNDRDSYEQYV.

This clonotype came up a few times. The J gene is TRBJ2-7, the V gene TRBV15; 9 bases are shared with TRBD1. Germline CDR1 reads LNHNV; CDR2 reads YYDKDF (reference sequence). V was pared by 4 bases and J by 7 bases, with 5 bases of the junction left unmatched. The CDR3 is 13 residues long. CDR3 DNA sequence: TGTGCCACCAGCACGGACAGGGGCCGGGAGCAGTACGTC. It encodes CATSTDRGREQYV.

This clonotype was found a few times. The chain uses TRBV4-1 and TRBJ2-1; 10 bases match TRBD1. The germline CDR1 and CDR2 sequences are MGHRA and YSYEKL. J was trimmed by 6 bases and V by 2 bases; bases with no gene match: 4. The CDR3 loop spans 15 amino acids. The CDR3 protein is CASSQPRDRGNEQFF. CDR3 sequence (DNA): TGCGCCAGCAGCCAACCCCGGGACAGGGGCAATGAGCAGTTCTTC.

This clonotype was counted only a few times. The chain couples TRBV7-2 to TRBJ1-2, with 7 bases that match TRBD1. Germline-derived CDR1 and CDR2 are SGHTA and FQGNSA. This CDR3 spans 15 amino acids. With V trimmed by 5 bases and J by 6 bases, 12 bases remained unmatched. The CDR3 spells CASSLSGHTGDGYTF. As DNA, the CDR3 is TGTGCCAGCAGCCTCAGCGGGCACACAGGGGATGGCTACACCTTC.

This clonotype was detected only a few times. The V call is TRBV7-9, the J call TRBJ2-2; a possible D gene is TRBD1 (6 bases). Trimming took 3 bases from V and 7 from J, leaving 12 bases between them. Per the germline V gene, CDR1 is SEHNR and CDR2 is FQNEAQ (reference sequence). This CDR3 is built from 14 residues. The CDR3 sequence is CASSLGQGYGELFF. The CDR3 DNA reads TGTGCCAGCAGCTTGGGGCAGGGGTACGGGGAGCTGTTTTTT.

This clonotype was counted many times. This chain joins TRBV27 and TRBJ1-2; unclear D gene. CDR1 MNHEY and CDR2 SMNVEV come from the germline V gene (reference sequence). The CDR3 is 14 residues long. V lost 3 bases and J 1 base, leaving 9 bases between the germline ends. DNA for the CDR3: TGTGCCAGCAGTTTGCGGCGGAATAACTATGGCTACACCTTC. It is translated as CASSLRRNNYGYTF.

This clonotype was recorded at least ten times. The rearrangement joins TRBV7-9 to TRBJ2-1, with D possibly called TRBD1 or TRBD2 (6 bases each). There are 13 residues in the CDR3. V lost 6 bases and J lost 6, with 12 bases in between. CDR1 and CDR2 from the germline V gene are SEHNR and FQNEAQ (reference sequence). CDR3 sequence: CASRTEGGNEQFF. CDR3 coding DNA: TGTGCCAGCAGAACGGAGGGGGGCAATGAGCAGTTCTTC.

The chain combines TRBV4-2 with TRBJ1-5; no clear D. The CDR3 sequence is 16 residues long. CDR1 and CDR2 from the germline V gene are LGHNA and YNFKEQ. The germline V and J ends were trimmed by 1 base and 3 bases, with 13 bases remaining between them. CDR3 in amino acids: CASSQAGSGDNQPQHF. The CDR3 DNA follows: TGTGCCAGCAGCCAAGCGGGGAGCGGGGACAATCAGCCCCAGCATTTT.

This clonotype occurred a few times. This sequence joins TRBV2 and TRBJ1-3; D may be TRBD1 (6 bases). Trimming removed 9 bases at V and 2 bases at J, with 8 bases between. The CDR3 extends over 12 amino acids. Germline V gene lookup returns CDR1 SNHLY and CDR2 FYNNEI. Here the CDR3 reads CARQGAGNTIYF. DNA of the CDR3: TGTGCCAGACAGGGAGCTGGAAACACCATATATTTT.

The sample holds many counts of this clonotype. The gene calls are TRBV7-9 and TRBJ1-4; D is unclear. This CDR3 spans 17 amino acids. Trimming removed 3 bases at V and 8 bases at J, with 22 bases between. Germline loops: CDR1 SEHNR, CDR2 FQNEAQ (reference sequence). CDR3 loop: CASSFPIELQNREKLFF. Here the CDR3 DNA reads TGTGCCAGCAGCTTCCCCATTGAATTACAAAATAGGGAAAAACTGTTTTTT.

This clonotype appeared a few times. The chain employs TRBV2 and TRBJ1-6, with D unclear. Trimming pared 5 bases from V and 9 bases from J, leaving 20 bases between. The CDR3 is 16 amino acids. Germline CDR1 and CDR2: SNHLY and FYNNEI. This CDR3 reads CASSRVVDRPGSPLHF. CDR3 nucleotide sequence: TGTGCCAGCAGTCGGGTCGTGGACCGCCCAGGTTCACCCCTCCACTTT.